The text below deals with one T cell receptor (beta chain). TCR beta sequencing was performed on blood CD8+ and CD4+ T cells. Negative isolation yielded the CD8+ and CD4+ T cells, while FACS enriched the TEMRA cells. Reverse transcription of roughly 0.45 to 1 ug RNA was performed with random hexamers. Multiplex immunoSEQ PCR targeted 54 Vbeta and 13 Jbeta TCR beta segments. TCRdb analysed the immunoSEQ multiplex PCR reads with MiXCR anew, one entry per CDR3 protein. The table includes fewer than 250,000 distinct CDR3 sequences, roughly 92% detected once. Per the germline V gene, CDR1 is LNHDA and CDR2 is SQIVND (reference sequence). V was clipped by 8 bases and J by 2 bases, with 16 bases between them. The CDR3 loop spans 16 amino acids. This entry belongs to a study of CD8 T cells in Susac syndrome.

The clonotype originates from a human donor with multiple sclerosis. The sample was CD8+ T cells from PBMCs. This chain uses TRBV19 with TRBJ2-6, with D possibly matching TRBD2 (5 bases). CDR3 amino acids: CASPPRRGPGANVLTF. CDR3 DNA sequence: TGTGCCAGTCCTCCCCGGAGAGGGCCTGGGGCCAACGTCCTGACTTTC.